This TCR beta chain was identified in a study of shared clonotypes between healthy human individuals (dated by TCRdb to about 2020). With respect to the entire study: The cohort comprised a couple of women and a few men aged 18 to 49 years. Between about 0.85 and 9.5 billion PBMCs per donor were obtained by leukapheresis. For each donor, three plates each were used for CD4 naive and CD4 memory, two plates were used for CD8 naive, and one plate was used for CD8 memory. To increase sequencing depth and limit assay-specific biases, different laboratories used diverse techniques to prepare libraries and sequence TCR repertoires. Blood TCR repertoires of several healthy adults were deeply sequenced to estimate repertoire size and the extent of clonotype sharing between individuals.

Using the deep immunoSEQ assay, TCR CDR3 regions were amplified from genomic DNA by multiplex PCR. Extracted genomic DNA from each cell subset was distributed evenly across all wells of several immunoSEQ 96-well plates, and each plate was treated as a replicate. For sorted subsets, around 0.2 ug genomic DNA, equal to 30,000 or so T cell genomes, was loaded into each replicate PCR. Purified libraries were measured with a Qubit 3.0 fluorometer, size-checked on a Bioanalyzer 2100, and measured again with the KAPA Library Quantification kit. A separate single-read 150-cycle Illumina NextSeq 550 flow cell was used to sequence each immunoSEQ 96-well plate. As for the authors' bioinformatics: The immunoSEQ output contained only junctional sequences without quality scores, so filtering could not match that applied to full-length reads. Sequences were annotated with PyIR, a Python wrapper for IgBLAST v1.9, using IMGT germline references to assign V/J genes and CDR3. Reads were removed for weak V/J assignments (E-value above 1e-6), missing CDR3, stop codons, out-of-frame junctions, or ambiguous translated residues. V3J clonotypes were defined as sequences sharing an identical inferred V gene, J gene, and CDR3 amino acid sequence. Percentage overlap between repertoires was computed as shared unique clonotypes divided by the size of the smaller repertoire. Richness of each repertoire was evaluated using RTK rarefaction, the Chao1 estimator, and Recon v2.1 estimates of unobserved clonotypes. Generation probabilities were computed with OLGA for all TCRbeta clonotypes obtained by the gDNA method from four donors. Here the immuneACCESS table is served through TCRdb, limited to in-frame sequences with V and J called. Missing clones are a known gap in these copies; in checked studies unresolved V genes cover under half, and the rest lacks a known reason. That table supplies the V and J calls and clone size; D and trimming were determined from the DNA. The table for this sample lists around 2.5 million clones; under 95% of them were counted only once. In total, the top ten clones hold approximately 0.37% of the sample.

The paper as a whole reports these results and caveats: Compared with non-shared clonotypes, clonotypes shared by all four sorted-subset donors had higher generation probabilities. Sampling was restricted to blood, and TCR repertoires in tissue are likely to differ from TCR repertoires in blood. The small number of donors limited the genetic and exposure-history diversity represented. Pairwise subsampling indicated that sequencing depth was expected to affect the degree of clonotype sharing among donors. When a few donors were compared, the shared fraction of clonotypes was about 5.2% for naive CD4, over 3% for naive CD8, more than 2% for memory CD4, and less than 0.45% for memory CD8. Estimated clonotype richness was generally larger for naive than for memory subsets. Rarefaction of sorted-subset datasets indicated incomplete sequencing despite the large sequencing depth.

Remarks on this clone: Its antigen is not yet known. No base quality values were provided; no much bigger clone lies one nucleotide off.

The donors were healthy, HIV-negative adults who had no recently reported acute infections or vaccinations. Every donor was a Caucasian adult living in Nashville, Tennessee, USA. CD4+ T cells were enriched through magnetic negative selection, after which naive cells were positively selected on CD45RA and the remaining negative fraction served as the memory subset. Blood was obtained by leukapheresis, after which PBMCs were separated by Ficoll-Histopaque density gradient centrifugation and cryopreserved in liquid nitrogen vapor phase. Analytical flow cytometry was used to check the purity and quantity of every magnetically sorted T cell population. Each sorted fraction had its genomic DNA isolated and then quantified by UV absorbance on a Nanodrop 2000c. Including cysteine and phenylalanine, the CDR3 has 10 amino acids. CDR3 DNA is the only sequence kept; it has 30 bases, read in frame from the first base. Trimming takes 5 bases from V and 7 bases from J, and the germline ends sit 5 bases apart. Sequences MRHNA (CDR1) and SNTAGT (CDR2) are obtained from the germline V gene.

This TCR came from a man between 18 and 29 years old in good health. Some clones in this sample may be carry-over from other donors' samples. This chain joins TRBV6-4 to TRBJ1-2; there is no confident call for the D gene. Sequenced sample: naive CD4+ T cells from PBMCs. This specimen's cell subset or site label, per the study, means: CD45RA+ positively selected. For the CDR3, the sequence is CASSRVGYTF. The DNA reads TGTGCCAGCAGTAGAGTTGGCTACACCTTC.